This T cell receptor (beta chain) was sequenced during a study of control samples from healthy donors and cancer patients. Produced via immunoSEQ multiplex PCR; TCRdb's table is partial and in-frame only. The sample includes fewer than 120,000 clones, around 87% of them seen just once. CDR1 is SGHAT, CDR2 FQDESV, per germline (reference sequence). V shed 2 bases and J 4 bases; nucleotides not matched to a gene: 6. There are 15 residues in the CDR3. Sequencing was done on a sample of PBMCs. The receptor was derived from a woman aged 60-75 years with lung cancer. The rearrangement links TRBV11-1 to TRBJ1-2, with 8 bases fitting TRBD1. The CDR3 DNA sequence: TGTGCCAGCAGCTTAAATCCTACAGGGGGCTATGGCTACACCTTC. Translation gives CASSLNPTGGYGYTF.